Following are 23 T cell receptor beta chains from one sample sequenced in a study of T cells in Graves' hyperthyroidism and ophthalmopathy. The TCR beta CDR3 regions underwent amplification using RNA transcripts as the source. Primed by the HTBI set, a first-round RT-PCR was run on the TCR CDR3. TCRdb fed the multiplex PCR reads into MiXCR, producing one record per CDR3 protein. Of 200,000 to 300,000 distinct CDR3 sequences in the sample, about 15% are singletons; the top ten hold around 30%. The specimen was blood. The receptor source for this set is a woman under 30 with Graves' ophthalmopathy.

Concerning this clonotype: This clone may be a read error of a much larger clone one base away. The chain has TRBV25-1 and TRBJ1-6, with TRBD1 matching over 8 bases. This CDR3 contains 18 residues. Trimming cost V 8 bases and J 6 bases; bases outside gene matches: 18. From germline, CDR1 is MGHDK and CDR2 SYGVNS. In nucleotides, the CDR3 is TGTGCCAGCGGGGGAGTCTGGGCTCAGGGGGCCCTTAATTCACCCCTCCACTTT. It translates to CASGGVWAQGALNSPLHF.

This clonotype has a count of ten or more. This sequence joins TRBV29-1 and TRBJ2-7, with TRBD1 identical over 8 bases. V lost 7 bases to trimming and J lost 4 bases; unmatched junction nucleotides: 9. Looked up from germline, CDR1 is SQVTM and CDR2 is ANQGSEA. This CDR3 spans 13 amino acids. The CDR3, as DNA: TGCAGCGCCGAGACAGGGGACGGTTACGAGCAGTACTTC. Its translation: CSAETGDGYEQYF.

This chain links TRBV28 with TRBJ2-7, with 14 bases aligning to TRBD2. Germline V gives CDR1 MDHEN, CDR2 SYDVKM. This CDR3 has 15 amino acids. V lost 6 bases to trimming and J lost 4 bases; unmatched junction nucleotides: 5. Written as DNA, the CDR3 is TGTGCCAGCAGCCCCGGACTAGCGGGAGGTTACGAGCAGTACTTC. It specifies CASSPGLAGGYEQYF.

This clonotype was detected many times. The gene calls are TRBV20-1 and TRBJ2-5; no firm D call. CDR1 DFQATT and CDR2 SNEGSKA come from the germline V gene (reference sequence). Between the trimmed V and J ends, which lost 4 bases and 1 base, there was a span of 10 bases. This CDR3 contains 13 residues. CDR3 in amino acids: CSAKFQVQETQYF. DNA of the CDR3: TGCAGTGCTAAATTCCAGGTCCAAGAGACCCAGTACTTC.

Only a few counts were recorded for this clonotype. The chain joins TRBV29-1 to TRBJ2-1, with D tentatively TRBD1 (6 bases). Trimming removed 2 bases from V and 6 bases from J, with 11 bases in between. CDR3 length: 13 residues. Germline CDR1 is SQVTM and CDR2 is ANQGSEA. The CDR3 protein is CSVEQGYGNEQFF. CDR3 sequence (DNA): TGCAGCGTTGAACAGGGGTACGGCAATGAGCAGTTCTTC.

This clonotype was found many times. This sequence joins TRBV18 and TRBJ1-1; D is unclear. The CDR3 spans 15 residues. Germline V lookup: CDR1 KGHSH, CDR2 LQKENI. V gave up 2 bases and J gave up 4 bases, with 14 bases separating them. CDR3 bases: TGTGCCAGCTCACCAGGAATCGGGGAGCGCACTGAAGCTTTCTTT. Amino acid sequence: CASSPGIGERTEAFF.

In this sample, this clonotype turned up many times. The chain couples TRBV7-2 to TRBJ2-5, with D tentatively TRBD2 (7 bases). This CDR3 is built from 15 residues. The V gene's germline CDR1 is SGHTA and CDR2 FQGNSA. With 2 bases removed from V and 4 bases from J, the gap between germline ends came to 14 bases. The CDR3 coding sequence is TGTGCCAGCAGCTTAATGGCGGGGGCGGGAGAGACCCAGTACTTC. This codes for CASSLMAGAGETQYF.

In its sample, this clonotype was seen many times. The chain couples TRBV6-2 or TRBV6-3 to TRBJ2-2; TRBD1 is a possible D gene (6 bases). V lost 0 bases and J lost 7, with 9 bases in between. CDR1 MNHEY and CDR2 SVGEGT come from the germline V gene. This CDR3 contains 14 residues. The CDR3 loop reads CASSYSQGSGELFF. The CDR3 region has the DNA TGTGCCAGCAGTTACTCGCAGGGGAGCGGGGAGCTGTTTTTT.

This clonotype was recorded at least ten times. This chain uses TRBV10-1 with TRBJ2-1; D gene unclear. Germline V gives CDR1 WNHNN, CDR2 SYGVQD (reference sequence). CDR3 length equals 15 residues. Trimming removed 3 bases at V and 7 bases at J, with 16 bases between. CDR3 nucleotides: TGCGCCAGCAGTGACCCCCAGGCCGGGTTGAATGAGCAGTTCTTC. Translated, it gives CASSDPQAGLNEQFF.

This clonotype has at least ten counts. The chain has TRBV9 and TRBJ2-5; no definite D call. Germline values: CDR1 SGDLS, CDR2 YYNGEE. The CDR3 runs to 15 residues. V lost 0 bases, J lost 2 bases, and 11 bases lay in between. The DNA for the CDR3 is TGTGCCAGCAGCGTAGGCAGACCGACTCAAGAGACCCAGTACTTC. The encoded protein is CASSVGRPTQETQYF.

The sample holds many counts of this clonotype. The V and J genes are TRBV20-1 and TRBJ2-1; D may be TRBD2 (5 bases). With 3 bases removed from V and 3 bases from J, the gap between germline ends came to 18 bases. CDR3 length: 16 amino acids. Germline V gene sequence: CDR1 DFQATT, CDR2 SNEGSKA (reference sequence). The CDR3 DNA reads as TGCAGTGCTAGCTCCATTTTGGAGCGGTACTACAATGAGCAGTTCTTC. This gives the protein CSASSILERYYNEQFF.

In its sample, this clonotype was seen many times. The chain has TRBV28 and TRBJ1-2; 7 bases match TRBD1. In germline, CDR1 is MDHEN, CDR2 SYDVKM. After removal of 1 base from V and 3 bases from J, the junction contained 11 bases not matched to a gene. The CDR3 extends over 17 amino acids. For the CDR3, the DNA is TGTGCCAGCAGTTTATCCGGACAGGCGACCCACCACTATGGCTACACCTTC. It yields the protein CASSLSGQATHHYGYTF.

This clonotype was seen repeatedly, ten times or more. The chain joins TRBV5-1 to TRBJ2-2, with 13 bases matching TRBD2. The V segment lost 0 bases and the J segment 6 bases; nucleotides outside the gene matches: 8. The CDR3 is 18 residues long. CDR1 and CDR2 (germline): SGHRS, YFSETQ. The CDR3: CASSLGTWTSGSSGELFF. The CDR3 coding sequence is TGCGCCAGCAGCTTGGGAACCTGGACTAGCGGGAGTTCCGGGGAGCTGTTTTTT.

This clonotype was seen many times. This chain uses TRBV27 with TRBJ2-7; D not resolved. V lost 4 bases and J 4 bases, leaving 17 bases between the germline ends. CDR1 and CDR2 (germline): MNHEY, SMNVEV (reference sequence). CDR3 length equals 15 residues. CDR3 nucleotides: TGTGCCAGCAGTTCACGGGCCAGAACCGTTTACGAGCAGTACTTC. Its protein is CASSSRARTVYEQYF.

This clonotype was recorded many times. This chain links TRBV6-1 with TRBJ2-5, with 11 bases matching TRBD2. The trim removed 5 bases at V and 1 base at J, leaving 3 bases unmatched. Germline loops: CDR1 MNHNS, CDR2 SASEGT. The CDR3 spans 15 residues. In DNA, the CDR3 is TGTGCCAGCAGTCCGGGACTAGCGGTCCAAGAGACCCAGTACTTC. This encodes CASSPGLAVQETQYF.

This clonotype is a singleton in its sample. V usage is TRBV6-2 or TRBV6-3 and J usage is TRBJ1-6; D unresolved. The germline V and J ends were trimmed by 6 bases and 10 bases, with 19 bases remaining between them. Germline V gene lookup returns CDR1 MNHEY and CDR2 SVGEGT. The CDR3 totals 15 residues. The chain's CDR3 is CASSENGGSSSPLHF. In nucleotides, the CDR3 is TGTGCCAGCAGCGAGAACGGAGGGTCCAGCTCACCCCTCCACTTT.

This clonotype turned up a few times. The chain recombines TRBV30 with TRBJ1-2; 7 bases are shared with TRBD1. V shed 5 bases, J shed 3 bases, and the junction held 6 bases outside the gene matches. The CDR3 spans 13 residues. CDR1 and CDR2 (germline): GTSNPN, SVGIG (reference sequence). CDR3 in amino acids: CAWGTGEDYGYTF. For the CDR3, the DNA is TGTGCCTGGGGCACAGGGGAAGACTATGGCTACACCTTC.

This clonotype was recorded at least ten times. The genes are TRBV6-2 or TRBV6-3 and TRBJ2-1; 15 bases are shared with TRBD2. Germline CDR1 MNHEY, CDR2 SVGEGT. CDR3 length: 19 residues. The V segment lost 5 bases and the J segment 4 bases; nucleotides outside the gene matches: 12. The CDR3, as DNA: TGTGCCAGCAGTAGCAGGACTAGCGGGAGGGCCCTTAGTTACAATGAGCAGTTCTTC. Translation gives CASSSRTSGRALSYNEQFF.

Many counts were recorded for this clonotype. V and J are TRBV7-2 and TRBJ1-1, with D perhaps matching TRBD1 (5 bases). Germline V gene data show CDR1 as SGHTA and CDR2 as FQGNSA. This CDR3 has 12 amino acids. Trimming removed 5 bases at V and 10 bases at J, with 14 bases between. CDR3 coding DNA: TGTGCCAGCAGCCAGAGCGGGGGTGGAGCTTTCTTT. It is translated as CASSQSGGGAFF.

In its sample, this clonotype was seen many times. V and J are TRBV6-2 or TRBV6-3 and TRBJ2-5; the D gene could be TRBD1 or TRBD2 (6 bases each). This CDR3 has 14 amino acids. Trimming cost V 6 bases and J 1 base, with 12 bases left between them. Germline CDR1 is MNHEY and CDR2 is SVGEGT. The CDR3 reads CASRIRGLQETQYF. The CDR3 coding sequence is TGTGCCAGCAGAATCAGGGGACTCCAAGAGACCCAGTACTTC.

This clonotype occurred many times. The V gene is TRBV20-1, the J gene TRBJ1-1; weak D call: TRBD1 (5 bases). Trimming took off 0 bases at V and 4 bases at J, with 15 bases between the two ends. The CDR3 spans 15 residues. Per germline, CDR1 DFQATT and CDR2 SNEGSKA (reference sequence). The CDR3 coding sequence is TGCAGTGCTAGAGATCCGGGGGGACGGTCCACTGAAGCTTTCTTT. It specifies CSARDPGGRSTEAFF.

Points on this clonotype: A clone one base away is much larger, so this may be a read error. The chain uses TRBV15 and TRBJ1-1; D might be TRBD1 (5 bases). The CDR3 is 16 residues long. The V gene's germline CDR1 is LNHNV and CDR2 YYDKDF (reference sequence). CDR3 in DNA: TGTGCCACCAGCAGAGTCGACAGCCGACTGAACACTGAAGATTTCTTT. Translating it yields CATSRVDSRLNTEDFF. Filled out from reference TRBV15 and TRBJ1-1, the complete variable domain reads DAMVIQNPRYQVTQFGKPVTLSCSQTLNHNVMYWYQQKSSQAPKLLFHYYDKDFNNEADTPDNFQSRRPNTSFCFLDIRSPGLGDTAMYLCATSRVDSRLNTEDFFGQGTRLTVV.

This clonotype was observed at least ten times. This sequence joins TRBV12-3 or TRBV12-4 and TRBJ1-1; TRBD1 matches at 9 bases. There are 16 residues in the CDR3. V gave up 5 bases and J gave up 1 base; unmatched junction bases: 8. The CDR3 region is CASSPGTGRGNTEAFF. In DNA, the CDR3 is TGTGCCAGCAGTCCCGGGACAGGGAGGGGGAACACTGAAGCTTTCTTT.